This TCR beta chain is drawn from a study of long-term antiretroviral therapy in people with HIV. Comment on this clone: Its specificity is unknown.

Assay version v3.0 of immunoSEQ was used, and it was run at survey level. The method was immunoSEQ multiplex PCR; TCRdb's version includes in-frame clones alone and lacks a portion of them. The table records 30,000 to 40,000 clones, 85% of them present only once. Findings and limits, study-wide: The data indicate that diversity increased after ART but remained below transplant donor controls.

Germline CDR1 and CDR2: MNHNS and SASEGT. V lost 2 bases and J lost 0, with 7 bases in between. This CDR3 comprises 14 residues. This clonotype was sampled from a man aged 18-30 years with HIV. The chain uses TRBV6-1 and TRBJ1-2; TRBD1 is a possible D gene (5 bases). Specimen: unsorted PBMCs, collected approximately 3.3 years after starting antiretroviral therapy. The CDR3 is CASSELGANYGYTF. The DNA for the CDR3 is TGTGCCAGCAGTGAATTGGGGGCTAACTATGGCTACACCTTC.